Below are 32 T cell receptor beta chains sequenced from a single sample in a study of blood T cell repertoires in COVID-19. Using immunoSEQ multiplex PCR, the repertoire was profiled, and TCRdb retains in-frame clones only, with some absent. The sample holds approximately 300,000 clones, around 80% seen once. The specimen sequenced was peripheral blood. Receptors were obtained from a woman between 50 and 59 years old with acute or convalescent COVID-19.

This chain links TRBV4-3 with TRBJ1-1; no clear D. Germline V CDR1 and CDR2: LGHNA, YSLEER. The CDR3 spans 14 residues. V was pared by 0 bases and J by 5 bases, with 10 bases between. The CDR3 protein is CASSQETRGTEAFF. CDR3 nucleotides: TGCGCCAGCAGCCAAGAGACCCGCGGGACTGAAGCTTTCTTT.

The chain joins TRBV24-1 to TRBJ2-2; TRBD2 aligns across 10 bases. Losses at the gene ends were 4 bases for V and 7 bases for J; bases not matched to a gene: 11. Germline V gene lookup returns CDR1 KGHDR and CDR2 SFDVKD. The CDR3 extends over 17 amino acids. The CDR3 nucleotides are TGTGCCACCAGTGACCCTGGCAGCGGGGGGGCAAACGGGGAGCTGTTTTTT. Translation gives CATSDPGSGGANGELFF.

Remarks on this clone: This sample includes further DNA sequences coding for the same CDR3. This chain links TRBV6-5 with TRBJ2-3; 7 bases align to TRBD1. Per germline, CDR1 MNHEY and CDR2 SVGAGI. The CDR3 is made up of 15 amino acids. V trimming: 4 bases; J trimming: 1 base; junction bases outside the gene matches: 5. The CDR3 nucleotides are TGTGCCAGCAGTTTGACAGGGTCAGGCACAGATACGCAGTATTTT. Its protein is CASSLTGSGTDTQYF.

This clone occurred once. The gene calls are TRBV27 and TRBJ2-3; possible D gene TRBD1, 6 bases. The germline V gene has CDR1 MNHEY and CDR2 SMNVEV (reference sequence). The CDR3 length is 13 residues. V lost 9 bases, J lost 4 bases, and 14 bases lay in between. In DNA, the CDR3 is TGTGCCAGTTACAGGGTTTGGGCAGATACGCAGTATTTT. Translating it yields CASYRVWADTQYF.

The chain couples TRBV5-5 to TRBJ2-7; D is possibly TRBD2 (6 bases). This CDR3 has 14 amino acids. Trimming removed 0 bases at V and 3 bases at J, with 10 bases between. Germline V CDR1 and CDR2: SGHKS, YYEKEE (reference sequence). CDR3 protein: CASSLDPGVYEQYV. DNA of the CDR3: TGTGCCAGCAGCTTGGATCCGGGAGTCTACGAGCAGTACGTC.

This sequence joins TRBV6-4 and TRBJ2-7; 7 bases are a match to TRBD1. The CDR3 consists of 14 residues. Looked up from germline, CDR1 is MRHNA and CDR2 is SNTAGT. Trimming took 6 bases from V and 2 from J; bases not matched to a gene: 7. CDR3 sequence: CASSRDSETYEQYF. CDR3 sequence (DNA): TGTGCCAGCAGCCGGGACAGCGAAACCTACGAGCAGTACTTC.

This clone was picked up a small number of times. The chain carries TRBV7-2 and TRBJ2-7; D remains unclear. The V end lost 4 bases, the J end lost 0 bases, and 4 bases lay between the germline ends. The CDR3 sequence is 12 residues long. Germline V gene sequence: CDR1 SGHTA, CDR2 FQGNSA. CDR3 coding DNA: TGTGCCAGCAGCTCCTTCTCCTACGAGCAGTACTTC. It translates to CASSSFSYEQYF.

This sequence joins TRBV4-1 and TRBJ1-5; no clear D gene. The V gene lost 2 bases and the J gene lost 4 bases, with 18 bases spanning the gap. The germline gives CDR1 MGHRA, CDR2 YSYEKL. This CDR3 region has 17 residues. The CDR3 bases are TGCGCCAGCAGCCAAACGGTTTCGAGAGATTCTAATCAGCCCCAGCATTTT. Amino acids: CASSQTVSRDSNQPQHF.

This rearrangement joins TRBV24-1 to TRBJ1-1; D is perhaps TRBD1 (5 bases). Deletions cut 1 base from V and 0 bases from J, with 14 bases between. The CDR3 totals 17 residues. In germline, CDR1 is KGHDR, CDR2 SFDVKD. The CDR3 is CATSDLGGTPLNTEAFF. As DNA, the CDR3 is TGTGCCACCAGTGATTTAGGAGGGACGCCCCTGAACACTGAAGCTTTCTTT.

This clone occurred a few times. The CDR3 DNA reads as TGTGCCAGCAGCCACAGTGCCAGCTATGGCTACACCTTC. The encoded protein is CASSHSASYGYTF. J is TRBJ1-2 and V is TRBV6-2 or TRBV6-3; no definite D call. The V end lost 6 bases, the J end lost 4 bases, and 12 bases lay between the germline ends. Germline V gene sequence: CDR1 MNHEY, CDR2 SVGEGT. The CDR3 spans 13 residues.

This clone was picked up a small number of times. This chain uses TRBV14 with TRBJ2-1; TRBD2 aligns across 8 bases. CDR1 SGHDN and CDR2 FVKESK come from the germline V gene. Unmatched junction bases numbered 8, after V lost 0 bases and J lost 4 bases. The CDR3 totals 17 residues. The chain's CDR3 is CASSQDLAGGLYNEQFF. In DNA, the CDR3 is TGTGCCAGCAGCCAAGATCTGGCGGGGGGACTTTACAATGAGCAGTTCTTC.

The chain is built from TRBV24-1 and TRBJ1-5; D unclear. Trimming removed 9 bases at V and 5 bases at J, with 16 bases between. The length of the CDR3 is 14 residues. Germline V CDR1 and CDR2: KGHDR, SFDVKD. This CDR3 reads CATGRAGNDQPQHF. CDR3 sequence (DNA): TGTGCCACCGGGAGGGCAGGAAACGATCAGCCCCAGCATTTT.

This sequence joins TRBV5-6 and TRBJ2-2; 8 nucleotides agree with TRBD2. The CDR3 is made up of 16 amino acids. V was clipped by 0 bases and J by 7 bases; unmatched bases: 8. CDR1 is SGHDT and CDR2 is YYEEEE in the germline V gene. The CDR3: CASSLERGRYDGELFF. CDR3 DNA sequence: TGTGCCAGCAGCTTGGAGCGGGGGAGGTATGACGGGGAGCTGTTTTTT.

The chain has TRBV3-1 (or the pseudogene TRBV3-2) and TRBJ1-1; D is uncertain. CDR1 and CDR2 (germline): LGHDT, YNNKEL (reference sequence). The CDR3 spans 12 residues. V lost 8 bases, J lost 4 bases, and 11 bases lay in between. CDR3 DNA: TGTGCCAGCGCTATAAGGAGCACTGAAGCTTTCTTT. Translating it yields CASAIRSTEAFF.

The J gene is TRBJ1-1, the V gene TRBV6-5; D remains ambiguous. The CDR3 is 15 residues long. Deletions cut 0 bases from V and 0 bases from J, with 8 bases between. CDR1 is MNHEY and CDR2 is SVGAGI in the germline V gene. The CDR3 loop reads CASSYSSQMNTEAFF. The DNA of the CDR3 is TGTGCCAGCAGTTACTCGTCCCAGATGAACACTGAAGCTTTCTTT.

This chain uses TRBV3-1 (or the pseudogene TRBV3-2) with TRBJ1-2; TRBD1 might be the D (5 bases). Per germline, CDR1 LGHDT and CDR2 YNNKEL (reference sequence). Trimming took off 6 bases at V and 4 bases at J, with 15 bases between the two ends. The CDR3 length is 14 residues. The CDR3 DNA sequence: TGTGCCAGCAGTTACAAGACAGCCTCCTATGGCTACACCTTC. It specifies CASSYKTASYGYTF.

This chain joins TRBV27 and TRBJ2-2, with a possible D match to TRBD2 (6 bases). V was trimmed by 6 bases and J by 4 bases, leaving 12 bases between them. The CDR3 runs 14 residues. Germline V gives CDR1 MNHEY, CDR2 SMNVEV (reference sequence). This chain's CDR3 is CASSSWRGTGELFF. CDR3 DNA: TGTGCCAGCAGCTCTTGGAGGGGCACCGGGGAGCTGTTTTTT.

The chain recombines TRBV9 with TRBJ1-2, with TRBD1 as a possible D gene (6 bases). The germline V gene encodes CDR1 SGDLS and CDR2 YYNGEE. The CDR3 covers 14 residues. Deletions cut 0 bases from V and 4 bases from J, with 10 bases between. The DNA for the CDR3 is TGTGCCAGCAGCGTAGAGGGACACCCCTATGGCTACACCTTC. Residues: CASSVEGHPYGYTF.

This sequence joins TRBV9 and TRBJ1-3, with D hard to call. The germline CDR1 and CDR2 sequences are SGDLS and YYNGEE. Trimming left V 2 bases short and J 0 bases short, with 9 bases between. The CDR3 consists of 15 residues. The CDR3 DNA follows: TGTGCCAGCAGCGTTAACCGAGACTCTGGAAACACCATATATTTT. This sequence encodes CASSVNRDSGNTIYF.

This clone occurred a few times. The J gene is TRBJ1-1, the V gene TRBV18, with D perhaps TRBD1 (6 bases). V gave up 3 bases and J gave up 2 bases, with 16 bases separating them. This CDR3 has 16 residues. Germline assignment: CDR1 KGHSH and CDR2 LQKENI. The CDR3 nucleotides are TGTGCCAGCTCACCGAGGGGGAGACCCATAAACACTGAAGCTTTCTTT. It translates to CASSPRGRPINTEAFF.

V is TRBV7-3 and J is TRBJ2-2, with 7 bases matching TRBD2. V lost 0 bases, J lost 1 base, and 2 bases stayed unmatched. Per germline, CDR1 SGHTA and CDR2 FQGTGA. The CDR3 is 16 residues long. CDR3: CASSLTASGNTGELFF. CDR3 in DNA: TGTGCCAGCAGCTTAACGGCTAGCGGGAACACCGGGGAGCTGTTTTTT.

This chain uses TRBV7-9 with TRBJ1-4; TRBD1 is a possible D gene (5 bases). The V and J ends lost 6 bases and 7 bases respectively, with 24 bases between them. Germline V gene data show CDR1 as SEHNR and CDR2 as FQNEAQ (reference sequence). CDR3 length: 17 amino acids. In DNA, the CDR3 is TGTGCCAGCAGAGGAGATTATGGGCCCGCAAGGGGTGAAAAACTGTTTTTT. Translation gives CASRGDYGPARGEKLFF.

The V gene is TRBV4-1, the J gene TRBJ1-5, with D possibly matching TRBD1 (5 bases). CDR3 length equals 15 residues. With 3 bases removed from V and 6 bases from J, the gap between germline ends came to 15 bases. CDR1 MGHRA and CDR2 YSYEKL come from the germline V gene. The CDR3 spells CASSQALLGGQPQHF. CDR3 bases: TGCGCCAGCAGCCAGGCTTTGTTGGGGGGTCAGCCCCAGCATTTT.

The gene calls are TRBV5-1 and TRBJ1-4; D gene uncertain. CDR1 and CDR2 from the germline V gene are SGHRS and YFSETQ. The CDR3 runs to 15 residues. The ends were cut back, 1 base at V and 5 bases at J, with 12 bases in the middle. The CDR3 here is CASSLPSQTNEKLFF. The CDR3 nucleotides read TGCGCCAGCAGCTTGCCTAGCCAGACGAATGAAAAACTGTTTTTT.

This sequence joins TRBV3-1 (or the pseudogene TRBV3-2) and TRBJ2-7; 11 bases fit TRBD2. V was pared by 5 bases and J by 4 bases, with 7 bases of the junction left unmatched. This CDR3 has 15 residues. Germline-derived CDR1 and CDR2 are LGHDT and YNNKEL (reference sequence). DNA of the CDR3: TGTGCCAGCAGCAAAGGGACTAGCGGCCAGTACGAGCAGTACTTC. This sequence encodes CASSKGTSGQYEQYF.

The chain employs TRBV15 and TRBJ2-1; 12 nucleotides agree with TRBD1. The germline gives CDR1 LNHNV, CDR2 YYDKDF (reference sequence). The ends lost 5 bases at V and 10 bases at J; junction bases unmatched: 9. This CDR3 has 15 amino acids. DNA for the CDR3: TGTGCCACCAGCGGGGGACAGGGGGCGTTCAGGGAGCAGTTCTTC. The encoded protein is CATSGGQGAFREQFF.

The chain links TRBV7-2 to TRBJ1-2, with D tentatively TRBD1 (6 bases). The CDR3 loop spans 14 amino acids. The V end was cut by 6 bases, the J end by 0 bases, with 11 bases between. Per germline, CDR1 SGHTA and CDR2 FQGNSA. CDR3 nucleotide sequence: TGTGCCAGCAGTAGGGACACCTCTAACTATGGCTACACCTTC. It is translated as CASSRDTSNYGYTF. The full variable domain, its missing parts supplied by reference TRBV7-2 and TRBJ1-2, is GAGVSQSPSNKVTEKGKDVELRCDPISGHTALYWYRQSLGQGLEFLIYFQGNSAPDKSGLPSDRFSAERTGGSVSTLTIQRTQQEDSAVYLCASSRDTSNYGYTFGSGTRLTVV.

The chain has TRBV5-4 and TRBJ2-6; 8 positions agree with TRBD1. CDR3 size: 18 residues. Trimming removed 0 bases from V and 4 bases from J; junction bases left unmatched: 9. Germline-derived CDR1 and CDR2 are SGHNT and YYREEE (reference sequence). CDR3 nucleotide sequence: TGTGCCAGCAGCTTGGTGGCAGGGGGCGCAAGGGGGGCCAACGTCCTGACTTTC. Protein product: CASSLVAGGARGANVLTF. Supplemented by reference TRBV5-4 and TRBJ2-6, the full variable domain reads ETGVTQSPTHLIKTRGQQVTLRCSSQSGHNTVSWYQQALGQGPQFIFQYYREEENGRGNFPPRFSGLQFPNYSSELNVNALELDDSALYLCASSLVAGGARGANVLTFGAGSRLTVL.

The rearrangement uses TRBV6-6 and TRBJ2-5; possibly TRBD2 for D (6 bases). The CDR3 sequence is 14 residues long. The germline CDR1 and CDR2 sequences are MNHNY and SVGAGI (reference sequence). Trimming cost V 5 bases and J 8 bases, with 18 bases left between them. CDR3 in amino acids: CASSLPTSGDTQYF. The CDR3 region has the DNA TGTGCCAGCAGTCTGCCGACTTCGGGGGATACCCAGTACTTC.

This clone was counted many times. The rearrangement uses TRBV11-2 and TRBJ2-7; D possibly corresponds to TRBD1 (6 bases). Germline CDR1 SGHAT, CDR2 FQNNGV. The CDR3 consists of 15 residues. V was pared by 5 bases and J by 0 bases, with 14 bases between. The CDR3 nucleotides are TGTGCCAGCAGCCTCGGGCAGGGGAACTCCTACGAGCAGTACGTC. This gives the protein CASSLGQGNSYEQYV.

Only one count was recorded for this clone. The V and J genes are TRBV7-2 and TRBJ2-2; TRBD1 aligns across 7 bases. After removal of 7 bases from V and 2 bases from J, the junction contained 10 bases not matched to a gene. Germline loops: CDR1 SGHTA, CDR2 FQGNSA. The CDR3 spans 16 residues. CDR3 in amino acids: CASNPQGTANTGELFF. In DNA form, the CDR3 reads TGTGCCAGCAACCCACAGGGGACAGCAAACACCGGGGAGCTGTTTTTT.

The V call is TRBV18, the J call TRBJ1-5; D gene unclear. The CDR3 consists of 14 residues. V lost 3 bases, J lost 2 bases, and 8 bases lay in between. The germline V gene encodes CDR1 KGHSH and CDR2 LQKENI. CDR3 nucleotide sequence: TGTGCCAGCTCACCGAAGGAGGGCAATCAGCCCCAGCATTTT. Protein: CASSPKEGNQPQHF.